The entry below gives a single T cell receptor (beta chain) sequence along with its context. The ends lost 1 base at V and 2 bases at J; junction bases unmatched: 0. Germline lookup yields CDR1 MGHRA and CDR2 YSYEKL. CDR3 length: 15 amino acids. This entry belongs to a study of blood T cell repertoires in COVID-19. Method: immunoSEQ multiplex PCR; TCRdb's copy keeps in-frame clones and lacks some. The sample records a few hundred thousand clones, 75% to 90% being singletons. Followed over time, Seattle patients had been enrolled while infection was active. This TCR was recovered from a woman in her sixties with COVID-19, enrolled during active disease. The chain combines TRBV4-1 with TRBJ1-3; 9 bases agree with TRBD1. Sequenced input: peripheral blood. As DNA, the CDR3 is TGCGCCAGCAGCCAAGGGACAGGGGCTGGAAACACCATATATTTT. It specifies CASSQGTGAGNTIYF.